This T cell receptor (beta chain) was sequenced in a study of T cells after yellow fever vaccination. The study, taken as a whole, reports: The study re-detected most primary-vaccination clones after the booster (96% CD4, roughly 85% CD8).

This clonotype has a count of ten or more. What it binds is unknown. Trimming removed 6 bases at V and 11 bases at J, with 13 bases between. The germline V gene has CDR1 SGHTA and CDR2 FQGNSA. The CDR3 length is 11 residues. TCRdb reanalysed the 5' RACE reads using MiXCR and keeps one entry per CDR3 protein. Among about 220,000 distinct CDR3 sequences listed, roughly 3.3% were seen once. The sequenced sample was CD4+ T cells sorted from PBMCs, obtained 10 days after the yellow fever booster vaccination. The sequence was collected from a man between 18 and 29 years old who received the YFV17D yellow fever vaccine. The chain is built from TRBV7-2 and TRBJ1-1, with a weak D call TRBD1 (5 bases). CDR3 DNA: TGTGCCAGCAGGCTCGAAGAGGGGGCTTTCTTT. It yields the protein CASRLEEGAFF.